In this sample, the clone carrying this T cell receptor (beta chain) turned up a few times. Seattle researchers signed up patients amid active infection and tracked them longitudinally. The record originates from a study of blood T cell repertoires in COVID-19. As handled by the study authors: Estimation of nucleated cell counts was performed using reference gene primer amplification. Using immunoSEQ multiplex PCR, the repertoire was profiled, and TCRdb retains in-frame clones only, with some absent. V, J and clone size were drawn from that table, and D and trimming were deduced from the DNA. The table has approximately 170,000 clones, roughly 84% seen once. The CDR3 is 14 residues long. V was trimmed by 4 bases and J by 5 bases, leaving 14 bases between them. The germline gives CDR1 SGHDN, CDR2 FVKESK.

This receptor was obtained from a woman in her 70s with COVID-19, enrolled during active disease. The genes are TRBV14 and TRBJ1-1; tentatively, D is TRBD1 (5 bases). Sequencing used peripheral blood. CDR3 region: CASSLLQGRTEAFF. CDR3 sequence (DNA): TGTGCCAGCAGCCTATTGCAGGGAAGAACTGAAGCTTTCTTT.